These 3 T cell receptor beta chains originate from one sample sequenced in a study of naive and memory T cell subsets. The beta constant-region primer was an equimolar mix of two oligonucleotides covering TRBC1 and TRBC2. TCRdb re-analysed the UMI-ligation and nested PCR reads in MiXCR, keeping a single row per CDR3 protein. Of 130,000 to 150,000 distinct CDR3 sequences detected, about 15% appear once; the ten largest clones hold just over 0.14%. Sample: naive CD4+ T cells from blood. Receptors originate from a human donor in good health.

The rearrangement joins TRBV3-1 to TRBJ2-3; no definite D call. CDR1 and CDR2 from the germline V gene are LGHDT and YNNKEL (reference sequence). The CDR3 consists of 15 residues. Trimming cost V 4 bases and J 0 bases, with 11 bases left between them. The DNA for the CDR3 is TGTGCCAGCAGCCCCCGTTCGCGTAGCACAGATACGCAGTATTTT. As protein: CASSPRSRSTDTQYF.

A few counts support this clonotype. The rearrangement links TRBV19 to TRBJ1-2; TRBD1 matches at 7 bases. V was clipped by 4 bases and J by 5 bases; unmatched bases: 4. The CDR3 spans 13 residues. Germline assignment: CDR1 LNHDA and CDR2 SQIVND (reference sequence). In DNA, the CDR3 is TGTGCCAGTAGTACGGGACAGAAGTATGGCTACACCTTC. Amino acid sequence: CASSTGQKYGYTF. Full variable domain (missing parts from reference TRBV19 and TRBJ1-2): DGGITQSPKYLFRKEGQNVTLSCEQNLNHDAMYWYRQDPGQGLRLIYYSQIVNDFQKGDIAEGYSVSREKKESFPLTVTSAQKNPTAFYLCASSTGQKYGYTFGSGTRLTVV.

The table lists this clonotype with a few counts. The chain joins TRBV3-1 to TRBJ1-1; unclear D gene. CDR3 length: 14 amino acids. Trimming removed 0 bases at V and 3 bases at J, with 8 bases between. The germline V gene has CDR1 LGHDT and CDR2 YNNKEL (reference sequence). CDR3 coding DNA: TGTGCCAGCAGCCAAGATACGGGTTACACTGAAGCTTTCTTT. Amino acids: CASSQDTGYTEAFF. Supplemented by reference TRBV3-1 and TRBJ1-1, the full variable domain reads DTAVSQTPKYLVTQMGNDKSIKCEQNLGHDTMYWYKQDSKKFLKIMFSYNNKELIINETVPNRFSPKSPDKAHLNLHINSLELGDSAVYFCASSQDTGYTEAFFGQGTRLTVV.